One sample yielded the 21 T cell receptor beta chains listed below, sequenced in a study of control samples from healthy donors and cancer patients. Method: immunoSEQ multiplex PCR; TCRdb's copy keeps in-frame clones and lacks some. This table has tens of thousands of clones, approximately 95% appearing once. Sequenced: blood. These receptors all come from a woman between 25 and 40 years old in good health.

The chain links TRBV19 to TRBJ1-6; no clear D. The CDR3 has 14 residues. Germline V gene data show CDR1 as LNHDA and CDR2 as SQIVND (reference sequence). Trimming cost V 6 bases and J 0 bases, with 6 bases left between them. This CDR3 is CASRQSSYNSPLHF. CDR3 DNA: TGTGCCAGTAGACAGAGCTCCTATAATTCACCCCTCCACTTT. The whole variable domain, filled in from reference TRBV19 and TRBJ1-6, reads DGGITQSPKYLFRKEGQNVTLSCEQNLNHDAMYWYRQDPGQGLRLIYYSQIVNDFQKGDIAEGYSVSREKKESFPLTVTSAQKNPTAFYLCASRQSSYNSPLHFGNGTRLTVT.

This clone appeared a single time. This chain uses TRBV10-2 with TRBJ2-1; tentatively, D is TRBD1 or TRBD2 (5 bases each). CDR1 and CDR2 from the germline V gene are WSHSY and SAAADI. This CDR3 spans 19 amino acids. V lost 0 bases to trimming and J lost 0 bases, with 18 bases between them. The CDR3 loop reads CASSESFSPGPSSYNEQFF. In DNA, the CDR3 is TGCGCCAGCAGTGAGTCCTTTTCCCCGGGACCGAGCTCCTACAATGAGCAGTTCTTC.

The genes are TRBV10-3 and TRBJ1-2, with 8 bases matching TRBD1. The junction had 12 bases not matched to a gene; V was cut back by 7 bases and J by 5 bases. The germline CDR1 and CDR2 sequences are ENHRY and SYGVKD. The CDR3 contains 15 residues. DNA of the CDR3: TGTGCCATCAAGGGGACAGGCGCGACGAATTATGGCTACACCTTC. It codes for CAIKGTGATNYGYTF.

The chain employs TRBV2 and TRBJ1-4, with 8 bases identical to TRBD1. The CDR3 has 15 amino acids. Germline values: CDR1 SNHLY, CDR2 FYNNEI. The V and J ends lost 6 bases and 5 bases, in that order; junction bases with no gene match: 8. CDR3 nucleotides: TGTGCCAGCAGAGCCCGACAGGGGAAAAATGAAAAACTGTTTTTT. Amino acids: CASRARQGKNEKLFF.

The J gene is TRBJ1-5, the V gene TRBV15; possible D gene TRBD1, 5 bases. The CDR3 contains 15 residues. V was clipped by 5 bases and J by 7 bases, with 18 bases between them. The germline CDR1 and CDR2 sequences are LNHNV and YYDKDF (reference sequence). The CDR3 DNA reads as TGTGCCACCAGCTCCTCTACAGGATTTCTCCAGCCCCAGCATTTT. Translation: CATSSSTGFLQPQHF.

The chain couples TRBV28 to TRBJ1-5; D perhaps matches TRBD1 (6 bases). The CDR3 is 15 residues long. Trimming took 6 bases from V and 3 from J, leaving 15 bases between them. The germline V gene has CDR1 MDHEN and CDR2 SYDVKM. The CDR3 DNA is TGTGCCAGCAGACAGGGACGTTCAATCAATCAGCCCCAGCATTTT. Amino acid sequence: CASRQGRSINQPQHF.

This clone was picked up one time. This chain uses TRBV6-5 with TRBJ1-4; 7 positions match TRBD1. This CDR3 has 14 residues. With V trimmed by 9 bases and J by 8 bases, 12 bases remained unmatched. Germline CDR1 reads MNHEY; CDR2 reads SVGAGI. This CDR3 reads CASGSGGGGEKLFF. CDR3 in DNA: TGTGCCAGTGGGTCAGGGGGGGGTGGAGAAAAACTGTTTTTT.

The gene calls are TRBV7-9 and TRBJ1-4; a possible D gene is TRBD1 (5 bases). V lost 3 bases, J lost 1 base, and 15 bases lay in between. The CDR3 is 17 amino acids. Germline CDR1 reads SEHNR; CDR2 reads FQNEAQ (reference sequence). CDR3 DNA sequence: TGTGCCAGCAGCTTCGTTAGGCAGGGCAGAACTAATGAAAAACTGTTTTTT. It specifies CASSFVRQGRTNEKLFF.

The rearrangement joins TRBV24-1 to TRBJ1-2; TRBD1 matches at 9 bases. Germline CDR1 reads KGHDR; CDR2 reads SFDVKD. There are 15 residues in the CDR3. V dropped 3 bases and J dropped 10; count of bases not matched to a gene: 11. CDR3 in amino acids: CATSDRSRDREVYTF. CDR3 DNA sequence: TGTGCCACCAGTGATCGAAGCCGGGACAGGGAAGTCTACACCTTC.

On this clone: The junction and the germline gene differ at one end; a read error may be behind it. The DNA for the CDR3 is TGTGCCAGCAGCCAAGAAAGGGCGGACCGTCACTTC. It codes for CASSQERADRHF. The chain has TRBV3-1 (or the pseudogene TRBV3-2) and TRBJ2-4; D call uncertain. The CDR3 has 12 amino acids. The germline gives CDR1 LGHDT, CDR2 YNNKEL (reference sequence).

The chain links TRBV7-6 to TRBJ1-5; D remains unclear. In germline, CDR1 is SGHVS, CDR2 FNYEAQ. Trimming took off 1 base at V and 3 bases at J, with 4 bases between the two ends. CDR3 length equals 13 residues. Here the CDR3 DNA reads TGTGCCAGCAGCTTAGGTCTCAATCAGCCCCAGCATTTT. Protein product: CASSLGLNQPQHF.

CDR3 region: CASSRRQGFFEQYF. The CDR3 DNA reads TGTGCCAGCAGTCGACGACAGGGGTTTTTCGAGCAGTACTTC. The rearrangement links TRBV6-5 to TRBJ2-7; 8 bases agree with TRBD1. V lost 5 bases, J lost 6 bases, and 9 bases stayed unmatched. CDR1 and CDR2 from the germline V gene are MNHEY and SVGAGI. The length of the CDR3 is 14 residues.

As to this clone: Additional DNA sequences in this sample encode the identical CDR3. The chain has TRBV27 and TRBJ2-3, with 13 bases that match TRBD2. Looked up from germline, CDR1 is MNHEY and CDR2 is SMNVEV (reference sequence). The V and J ends lost 5 bases and 0 bases, in that order; junction bases with no gene match: 2. The CDR3 is made up of 16 amino acids. CDR3 region: CASSTLAGGSTDTQYF. The CDR3 nucleotides are TGTGCCAGCAGTACACTAGCGGGGGGGAGCACAGATACGCAGTATTTT.

This clone was counted a single time. CDR3 bases: TGTGCCAGCTCACCAAGCGGTGAGCAGTTCTTC. This gives the protein CASSPSGEQFF. This sequence joins TRBV18 and TRBJ2-1, with D possibly TRBD2 on 5 matching bases. The CDR3 covers 11 residues. Looked up from germline, CDR1 is KGHSH and CDR2 is LQKENI. V lost 2 bases and J lost 9, with 5 bases in between.

The chain carries TRBV28 and TRBJ1-1; 9 nucleotides agree with TRBD1. Germline CDR1 reads MDHEN; CDR2 reads SYDVKM. The CDR3 contains 16 residues. V lost 7 bases to trimming and J lost 4 bases; unmatched junction nucleotides: 13. This CDR3 is CASKVTQGQGATEAFF. CDR3 coding DNA: TGTGCCAGCAAGGTAACCCAGGGACAGGGTGCCACTGAAGCTTTCTTT.

The chain is built from TRBV29-1 and TRBJ2-1; D is unresolved. V lost 6 bases and J 3 bases, leaving 9 bases between the germline ends. The CDR3 is made up of 12 amino acids. Germline-derived CDR1 and CDR2 are SQVTM and ANQGSEA. The CDR3 DNA sequence: TGCAGCGTCGTCTGGGGCTACAATGAGCAGTTCTTC. Encoded protein: CSVVWGYNEQFF.

The chain combines TRBV5-1 with TRBJ1-1, with 9 bases fitting TRBD1. Unmatched junction bases numbered 6, after V lost 0 bases and J lost 3 bases. Germline CDR1 and CDR2: SGHRS and YFSETQ. The CDR3 length is 16 residues. DNA of the CDR3: TGCGCCAGCAGCTTGGGAAACAGGGGGCGCGACACTGAAGCTTTCTTT. This codes for CASSLGNRGRDTEAFF.

This chain connects TRBV18 to TRBJ1-1; perhaps TRBD1 as D (5 bases). The CDR3 contains 13 residues. The V and J ends lost 3 bases and 3 bases respectively, with 8 bases between them. Germline-derived CDR1 and CDR2 are KGHSH and LQKENI. Here the CDR3 DNA reads TGTGCCAGCTCACCGACGGGGGACACTGAAGCTTTCTTT. As protein: CASSPTGDTEAFF.

The rearrangement links TRBV7-9 to TRBJ1-2, with 7 nucleotides matching TRBD1. Germline V gene lookup returns CDR1 SEHNR and CDR2 FQNEAQ (reference sequence). Losses at the gene ends were 1 base for V and 0 bases for J; bases not matched to a gene: 8. This CDR3 comprises 17 residues. DNA of the CDR3: TGTGCCAGCAGCTTAGTCGGGGGACAGTCTGCTAACTATGGCTACACCTTC. It encodes CASSLVGGQSANYGYTF. The full variable domain, with the rest looked up from reference TRBV7-9 and TRBJ1-2, is DTGVSQNPRHKITKRGQNVTFRCDPISEHNRLYWYRQTLGQGPEFLTYFQNEAQLEKSRLLSDRFSAERPKGSFSTLEIQRTEQGDSAMYLCASSLVGGQSANYGYTFGSGTRLTVV.

J is TRBJ1-4 and V is TRBV19; 9 nucleotides agree with TRBD1. J gave up 8 bases and V 5 bases, and 9 bases lay outside the gene matches. Per the germline V gene, CDR1 is LNHDA and CDR2 is SQIVND (reference sequence). The CDR3 loop spans 15 amino acids. The DNA for the CDR3 is TGTGCCAGTAGTGTCGGGACAGGGCTGACGGAAAAACTGTTTTTT. Protein sequence: CASSVGTGLTEKLFF.

This clone came up once. J is TRBJ1-6 and V is TRBV5-4; a possible D gene is TRBD1 (6 bases). Germline V gives CDR1 SGHNT, CDR2 YYREEE (reference sequence). The CDR3 covers 17 residues. Trimming pared 5 bases from V and 0 bases from J, leaving 15 bases between. The CDR3 reads CASRLTGSGSYNSPLHF. The DNA of the CDR3 is TGTGCCAGCAGGTTAACAGGGTCTGGCTCCTATAATTCACCCCTCCACTTT.